This TCR beta chain derives from a study of blood T cell repertoires in COVID-19. Study-wide context: The origin of the acute and convalescent COVID-19 samples was the United States, Italy and Spain. T cells, B-cell-depleted T cells, or PBMCs provided the cDNA or gDNA that served as material.

In the original analysis: Researchers report that nucleated cell counts were estimated from reference gene primer amplification. The data were produced by immunoSEQ multiplex PCR, yet TCRdb's version contains in-frame clones alone and is incomplete. V, J and clone size are those of that table, while D and trimming were read from the DNA. The data contain about 250,000 clones, roughly four fifths of them seen just once; the ten biggest clones take up approximately 4.5%. This receptor was identified in a woman in her seventies with acute or convalescent COVID-19. Sequences were obtained from peripheral blood.

CDR3 nucleotide sequence: TGCGCCAGCAGCCAAGCGAACAGGGGGTACGAGCAGTACTTC. Protein product: CASSQANRGYEQYF. This chain connects TRBV4-3 to TRBJ2-7; 8 positions match TRBD1. Looked up from germline, CDR1 is LGHNA and CDR2 is YSLEER. V trimming: 1 base; J trimming: 4 bases; junction bases outside the gene matches: 3. The CDR3 length is 14 residues.